One T cell receptor beta chain is described in this entry. The antigen it binds to is not known. Base qualities are not at hand, and no much larger clone is one base apart. Separate from the roughly 700-subject first cohort, the validation cohort of 90 to 150 subjects was the group to which the donors belonged. The library was produced with the immunoSEQ multiplex PCR assay. The original methods were these. A statistical classification framework was developed to diagnose cytomegalovirus status using the catalog of TCR beta chain sequences. This is the immuneACCESS table as TCRdb keeps it, with only in-frame sequences that have V and J called. A part of the clones is gone; compared with another copy, unresolved V genes explain less than half, and the rest is unexplained. V and J calls plus clone size are reproduced from that table; the DNA served to infer D and trimming. A total of about 150,000 clones appear in this sample, approximately 94% of them only once. The top ten hold approximately 1.8% of the sample.

These data come from a study of cytomegalovirus exposure and HLA in healthy donors (dated by TCRdb to 2016 to 2017). With respect to the entire study: According to a later analysis, one platform produced both the 120 validation repertoires and the roughly 650 repertoires of the first cohort. High-throughput TCR immunosequencing, statistical association of individual TCRs with disease status, and machine learning were combined to predict cytomegalovirus infection status. The study aimed to test whether signatures of past pathogen exposure could be identified by cataloging public T cell receptors. Along with the approximately 670-subject first cohort, a separate validation cohort of over 90 different subjects was used. Broad study findings and their caveats: The classifier was reported to diagnose cytomegalovirus status with high specificity and sensitivity in both the original cohort and the validation cohort. In the study, about 150 TCR beta chains were listed as associated with cytomegalovirus. In a later analysis, TCRs clustered in the first cohort were found to also tend to co-occur in the roughly 120 validation repertoires, with 85% to 95% of cluster scores above 0. The authors suggested that the approach could potentially be generalized to other disease states and immunological phenotypes. A few of the identified cytomegalovirus-associated TCR beta chains were confirmed in vitro to be specific for cytomegalovirus antigens. Most TCR sequences were seen in very few donors, while some public TCRs were found in many individuals. A later analysis had no HLA typing for the validation cohort, so co-occurrence there was scored across all 130 or so repertoires.

The CDR3, cysteine through phenylalanine, is 15 amino acids long. The only DNA kept is the CDR3, 45 bases in frame from the first base. The germline V end is reduced by 2 bases and the J end by 6 bases; junction bases left unmatched: 4. Based on the germline V gene (reference sequence), the CDR1 and CDR2 sequences are MNHEY and SMNVEV. The rearranged chain carries TRBV27 and TRBJ2-3, and TRBD2 matches 11 of the central bases. The sequenced sample consisted of PBMCs. This TCR came from a young man in good health and CMV-seropositive. The CDR3 amino acid sequence is: CASSLTSGSLDTQYF. The DNA sequence is as follows: TGTGCCAGCAGTTTAACTAGCGGGAGTCTTGATACGCAGTATTTT.